This passage covers 8 T cell receptor beta chains from one sample sequenced in a study of shared clonotypes between healthy human individuals (dated by TCRdb to between 2020 and 2021). Library construction relied on the immunoSEQ multiplex PCR assay. TCRdb took this table from immuneACCESS and kept in-frame rearrangements with V and J called. Such tables lack part of the clones; where checked against another copy, unresolved V genes explain under half of the gap, and the rest is unexplained. For this sample the table gives around 1,100,000 clones, of which roughly 77% were detected only once. Of the sample, 0.89% is held by the ten largest clones. Sequencing used memory CD4+ T cells from PBMCs. The cell subset or site label here, explained by the study, means: CD45RA-negative fraction. All receptors come from a man aged 18 to 29 in good health. Some clones in this sample may be carry-over from other donors' samples.

The J gene is TRBJ1-2, the V gene TRBV7-9; 7 bases match TRBD1. The CDR3 spans 14 residues. J gave up 3 bases and V 5 bases, and 6 bases lay outside the gene matches. Per the germline V gene, CDR1 is SEHNR and CDR2 is FQNEAQ (reference sequence). CDR3: CASSLGGTDYGYTF. In DNA, the CDR3 is TGTGCCAGCAGCCTAGGTGGGACAGACTATGGCTACACCTTC.

Notes on this clone: The same CDR3 arises from other DNA sequences in this sample as well. The chain has TRBV5-1 and TRBJ2-2; no firm D call. CDR1 is SGHRS, CDR2 YFSETQ, per germline. V was trimmed by 0 bases and J by 4 bases, leaving 4 bases between them. The CDR3 runs 13 residues. CDR3 sequence reads: CASSLGSTGELFF. The CDR3 DNA reads as TGCGCCAGCAGCTTGGGGAGCACCGGGGAGCTGTTTTTT.

The CDR3 loop is CASSRQTGTGDEKLFF. CDR3 bases: TGTGCCAGCAGCCGGCAAACCGGGACAGGGGATGAAAAACTGTTTTTT. The rearrangement links TRBV7-2 to TRBJ1-4; 10 bases fit TRBD1. Germline CDR1 is SGHTA and CDR2 is FQGNSA. CDR3 length: 16 amino acids. Trimming took 5 bases from V and 6 from J; bases not matched to a gene: 9.

The J gene is TRBJ2-3, the V gene TRBV5-1; no firm D call. CDR1 is SGHRS and CDR2 is YFSETQ in the germline V gene. The V gene lost 5 bases and the J gene lost 8 bases, with 15 bases spanning the gap. CDR3 length: 13 residues. This CDR3 is CASRASVAGTQYF. CDR3 DNA sequence: TGCGCCAGCAGAGCCAGCGTGGCCGGTACGCAGTATTTT.

This chain joins TRBV9 and TRBJ2-2; 7 nucleotides line up with TRBD1. J gave up 9 bases and V 4 bases, and 6 bases lay outside the gene matches. The CDR3 is made up of 13 amino acids. Germline V lookup: CDR1 SGDLS, CDR2 YYNGEE. The CDR3 DNA sequence: TGTGCCAGCAGCCCGACAGGGTTGTGGGAGCTGTTTTTT. This codes for CASSPTGLWELFF.

This clone was seen at least ten times. The chain couples TRBV18 to TRBJ1-3; D perhaps matches TRBD1 (6 bases). From germline, CDR1 is KGHSH and CDR2 LQKENI. The CDR3 has 16 amino acids. V was shortened by 6 bases and J by 1 base, with 16 bases between the two germline ends. CDR3 region: CASSLSRGPSGNTIYF. The CDR3 nucleotides read TGTGCCAGCTCCCTAAGCCGGGGGCCTTCTGGAAACACCATATATTTT.

This clone was seen a few times. The rearrangement joins TRBV27 to TRBJ1-2; D is perhaps TRBD1 (5 bases). Germline V CDR1 and CDR2: MNHEY, SMNVEV (reference sequence). Trimming removed 4 bases at V and 2 bases at J, with 17 bases between. This CDR3 contains 16 residues. This CDR3 is CASSSTGRGTNYGYTF. The CDR3 DNA is TGTGCCAGCAGTTCCACGGGGCGTGGCACAAACTATGGCTACACCTTC.

The V and J genes are TRBV5-1 and TRBJ2-2; D unresolved. The CDR3 has 15 residues. Germline CDR1 and CDR2: SGHRS and YFSETQ. V dropped 4 bases and J dropped 8 bases, with 18 bases sitting between them. The CDR3 nucleotides read TGCGCCAGCAGCCCGGTCGATCGTAGGGCTGGGGAGCTGTTTTTT. It is translated as CASSPVDRRAGELFF.